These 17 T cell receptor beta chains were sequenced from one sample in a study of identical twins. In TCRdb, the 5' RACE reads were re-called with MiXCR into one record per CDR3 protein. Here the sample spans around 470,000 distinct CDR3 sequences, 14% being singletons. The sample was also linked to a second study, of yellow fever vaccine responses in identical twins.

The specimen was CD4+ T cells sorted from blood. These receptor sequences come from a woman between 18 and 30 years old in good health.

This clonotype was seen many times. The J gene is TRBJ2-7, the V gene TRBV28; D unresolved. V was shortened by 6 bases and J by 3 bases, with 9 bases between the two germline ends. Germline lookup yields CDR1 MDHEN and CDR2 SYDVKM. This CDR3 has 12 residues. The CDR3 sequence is CASSPPGYEQYF. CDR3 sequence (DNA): TGTGCCAGCAGCCCTCCGGGCTACGAGCAGTACTTC. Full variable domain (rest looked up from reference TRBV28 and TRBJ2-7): DVKVTQSSRYLVKRTGEKVFLECVQDMDHENMFWYRQDPGLGLRLIYFSYDVKMKEKGDIPEGYSVSREKKERFSLILESASTNQTSMYLCASSPPGYEQYFGPGTRLTVT.

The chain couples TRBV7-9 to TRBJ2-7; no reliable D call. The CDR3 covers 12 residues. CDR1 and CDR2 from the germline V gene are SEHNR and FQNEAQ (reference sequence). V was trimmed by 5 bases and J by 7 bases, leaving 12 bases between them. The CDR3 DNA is TGTGCCAGCAGCCCACCGGGCCCTGAGCAGTACTTC. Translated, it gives CASSPPGPEQYF.

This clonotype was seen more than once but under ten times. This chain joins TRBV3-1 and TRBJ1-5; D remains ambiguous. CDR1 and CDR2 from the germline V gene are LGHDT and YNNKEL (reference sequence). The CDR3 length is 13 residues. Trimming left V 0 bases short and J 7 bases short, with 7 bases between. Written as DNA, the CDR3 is TGTGCCAGCAGCCAAGAATGGGTCCAGCCCCAGCATTTT. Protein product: CASSQEWVQPQHF.

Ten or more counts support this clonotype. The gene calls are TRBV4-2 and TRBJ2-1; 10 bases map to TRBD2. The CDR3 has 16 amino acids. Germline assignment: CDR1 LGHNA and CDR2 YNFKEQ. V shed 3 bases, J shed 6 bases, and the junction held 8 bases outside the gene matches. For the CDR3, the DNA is TGTGCCAGCAGCCAGGTAGCGGGGGGATTATTCAATGAGCAGTTCTTC. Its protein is CASSQVAGGLFNEQFF.

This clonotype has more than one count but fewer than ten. The DNA of the CDR3 is TGTGCCAGCAGGGACGCTGCAGCGAGCTCCTATAATTCACCCCTCCACTTT. Translating it yields CASRDAAASSYNSPLHF. The V call is TRBV7-2, the J call TRBJ1-6, with D unresolved. This CDR3 has 17 residues. The germline V and J ends were trimmed by 6 bases and 0 bases, with 15 bases remaining between them. Germline loops: CDR1 SGHTA, CDR2 FQGNSA.

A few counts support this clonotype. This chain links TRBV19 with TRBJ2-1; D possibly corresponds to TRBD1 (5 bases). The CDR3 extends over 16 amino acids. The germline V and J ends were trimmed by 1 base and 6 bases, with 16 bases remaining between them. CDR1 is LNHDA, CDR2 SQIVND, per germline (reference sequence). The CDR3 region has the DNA TGTGCCAGTAGTATAGTCAGGGTATTGGCGTCCAATGAGCAGTTCTTC. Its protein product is CASSIVRVLASNEQFF.

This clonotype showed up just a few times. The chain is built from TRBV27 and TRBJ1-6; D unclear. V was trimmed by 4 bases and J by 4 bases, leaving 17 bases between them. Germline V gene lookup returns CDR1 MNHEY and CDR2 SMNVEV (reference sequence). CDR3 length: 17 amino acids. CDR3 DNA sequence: TGTGCCAGCAGTTCCGCGCGTTGGGGATCATATAATTCACCCCTCCACTTT. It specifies CASSSARWGSYNSPLHF.

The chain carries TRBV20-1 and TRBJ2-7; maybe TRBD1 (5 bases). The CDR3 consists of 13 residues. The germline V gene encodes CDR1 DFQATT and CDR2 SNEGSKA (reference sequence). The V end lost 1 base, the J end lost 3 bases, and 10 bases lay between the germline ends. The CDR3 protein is CSARAGRVYEQYF. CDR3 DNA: TGCAGTGCTAGAGCCGGCAGGGTCTACGAGCAGTACTTC.

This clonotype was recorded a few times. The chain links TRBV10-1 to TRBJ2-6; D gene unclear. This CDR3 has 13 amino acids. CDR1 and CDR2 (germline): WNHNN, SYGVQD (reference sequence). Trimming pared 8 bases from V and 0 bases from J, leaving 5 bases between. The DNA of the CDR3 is TGCGCCAGCGCAGACTCTGGGGCCAACGTCCTGACTTTC. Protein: CASADSGANVLTF.

In DNA form, the CDR3 reads TGTGCCAGCAGCTTAGCGCCCTCCTACAATGAGCAGTTCTTC. Translation gives CASSLAPSYNEQFF. The chain has TRBV7-2 and TRBJ2-1; D gene ambiguous. Trimming removed 0 bases at V and 0 bases at J, with 3 bases between. Germline V gene data show CDR1 as SGHTA and CDR2 as FQGNSA. The CDR3 length is 14 residues. Looking up the rest from reference TRBV7-2 and TRBJ2-1 gives the full variable domain: GAGVSQSPSNKVTEKGKDVELRCDPISGHTALYWYRQSLGQGLEFLIYFQGNSAPDKSGLPSDRFSAERTGGSVSTLTIQRTQQEDSAVYLCASSLAPSYNEQFFGPGTRLTVL.

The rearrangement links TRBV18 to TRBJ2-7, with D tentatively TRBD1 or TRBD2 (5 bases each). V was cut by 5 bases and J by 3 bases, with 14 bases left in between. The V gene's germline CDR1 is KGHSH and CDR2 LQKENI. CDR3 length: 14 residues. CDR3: CASSEPRDRYEQYF. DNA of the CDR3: TGTGCCAGCTCAGAACCCCGGGACCGCTACGAGCAGTACTTC.

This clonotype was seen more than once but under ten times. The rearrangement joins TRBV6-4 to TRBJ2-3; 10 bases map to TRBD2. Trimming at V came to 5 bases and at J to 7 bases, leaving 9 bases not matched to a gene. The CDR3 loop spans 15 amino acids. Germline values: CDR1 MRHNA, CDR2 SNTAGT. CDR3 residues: CASSSSGGARNTQYF. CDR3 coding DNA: TGTGCCAGCAGTTCCAGCGGGGGGGCCAGGAATACGCAGTATTTT.

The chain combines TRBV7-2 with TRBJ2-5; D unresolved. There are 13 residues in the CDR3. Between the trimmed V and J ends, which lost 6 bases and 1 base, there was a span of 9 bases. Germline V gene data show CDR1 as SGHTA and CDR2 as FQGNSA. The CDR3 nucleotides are TGTGCCAGCAGTTCCTATCTCCAAGAGACCCAGTACTTC. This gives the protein CASSSYLQETQYF.

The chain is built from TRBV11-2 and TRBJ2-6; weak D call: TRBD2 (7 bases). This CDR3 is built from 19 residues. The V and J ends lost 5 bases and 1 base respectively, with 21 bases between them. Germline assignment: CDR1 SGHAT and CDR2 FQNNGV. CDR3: CASSARQAVGGSGANVLTF. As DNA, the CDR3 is TGTGCCAGCAGCGCTCGACAGGCGGTGGGGGGGTCTGGGGCCAACGTCCTGACTTTC.

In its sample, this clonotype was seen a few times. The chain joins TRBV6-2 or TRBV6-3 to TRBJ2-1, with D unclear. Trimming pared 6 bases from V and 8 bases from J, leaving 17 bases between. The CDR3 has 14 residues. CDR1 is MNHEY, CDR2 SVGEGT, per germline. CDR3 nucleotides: TGTGCCAGCAGCCCCCCATCTATTAGTGATGAGCAGTTCTTC. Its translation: CASSPPSISDEQFF.

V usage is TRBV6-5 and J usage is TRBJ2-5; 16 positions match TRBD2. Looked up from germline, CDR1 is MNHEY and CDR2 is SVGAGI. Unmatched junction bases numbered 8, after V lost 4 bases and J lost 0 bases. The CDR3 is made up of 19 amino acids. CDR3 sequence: CASSSSTGLAGGYQETQYF. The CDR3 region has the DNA TGTGCCAGCAGTTCCTCTACGGGACTAGCGGGGGGGTACCAAGAGACCCAGTACTTC.

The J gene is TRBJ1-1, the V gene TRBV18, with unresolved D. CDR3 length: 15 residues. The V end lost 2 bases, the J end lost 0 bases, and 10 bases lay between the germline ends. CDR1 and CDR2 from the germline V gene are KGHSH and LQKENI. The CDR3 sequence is CASSPGHILNTEAFF. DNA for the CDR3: TGTGCCAGCTCACCAGGGCACATCTTGAACACTGAAGCTTTCTTT.